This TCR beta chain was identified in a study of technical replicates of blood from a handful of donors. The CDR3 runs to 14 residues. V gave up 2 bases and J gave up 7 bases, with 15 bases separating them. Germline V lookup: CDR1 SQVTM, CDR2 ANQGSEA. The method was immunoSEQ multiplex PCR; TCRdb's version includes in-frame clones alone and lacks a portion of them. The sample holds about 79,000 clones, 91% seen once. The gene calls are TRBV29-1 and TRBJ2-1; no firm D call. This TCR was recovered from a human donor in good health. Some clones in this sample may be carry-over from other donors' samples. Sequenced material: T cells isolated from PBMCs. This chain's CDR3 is CSVESAELPNEQFF. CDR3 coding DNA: TGCAGCGTTGAATCCGCGGAGCTACCTAATGAGCAGTTCTTC.